This T cell receptor beta chain was profiled in a study of blood T cell repertoires in COVID-19. The overall study: PBMCs, B-cell-depleted T cells, or T cells were the source of the cDNA or gDNA that made up the material.

The CDR3 sequence is 14 residues long. With V trimmed by 0 bases and J by 8 bases, 6 bases remained unmatched. Germline values: CDR1 SGHRS, CDR2 YFSETQ. Assay: immunoSEQ multiplex PCR; the TCRdb copy retains only in-frame clones and omits some. Of 180,000 or so clones in the sample, around 83% were seen once. Sequencing used PBMCs or T cells enriched from blood (not recorded which). The chain links TRBV5-1 to TRBJ1-2; 8 bases align to TRBD1. The source of this sequence is a man aged 40-55 years who had recovered from COVID-19. The CDR3 loop reads CASSLAGQGSGYTF. CDR3 sequence (DNA): TGCGCCAGCAGCTTGGCCGGACAGGGATCCGGCTACACCTTC.